These 21 T cell receptor beta chains were sequenced from one sample in a study of T cells expressing NK-cell markers. Using the 5' RACE reads, TCRdb records one entry per CDR3 protein without DNA. The specimen's table records 550,000 or so distinct CDR3 sequences. Sequences were obtained from blood T cells: a sorted CD56 or NKG2C T cell subset, CD4+ or CD8+ T cells, or bulk PBMC T cells (not recorded which). The receptors were gathered from a young man in good health.

The chain uses TRBV5-1 and TRBJ2-5. Germline CDR1 is SGHRS and CDR2 is YFSETQ. The CDR3 extends over 14 amino acids. The CDR3 loop reads CASSFNRVRETQYF.

V usage is TRBV25-1 and J usage is TRBJ2-5; the D gene TCRdb calls, TRBD1, cannot be checked with no DNA. The CDR3 sequence is 13 residues long. Per the germline V gene, CDR1 is MGHDK and CDR2 is SYGVNS. The CDR3 sequence: CASRQGFRETQYF.

The chain combines TRBV10-1 with TRBJ2-5; TCRdb designates TRBD1, a call that cannot be tested without DNA. There are 16 residues in the CDR3. The germline gives CDR1 WNHNN, CDR2 SYGVQD (reference sequence). CDR3 residues: CASSESDRADQETQYF.

The V call is TRBV7-7, the J call TRBJ2-6. Germline loops: CDR1 SSHAT, CDR2 FNYEAQ (reference sequence). The CDR3 spans 16 residues. The CDR3 loop is CASSSLIGSGANVLTF.

J is TRBJ2-7 and V is TRBV9. There are 13 residues in the CDR3. Germline V CDR1 and CDR2: SGDLS, YYNGEE. CDR3 in amino acids: CASSVSQIYEQYF.

This rearrangement joins TRBV11-2 to TRBJ2-7; TCRdb's assignment of TRBD2 cannot be checked, as there is no DNA. The CDR3 totals 13 residues. Germline assignment: CDR1 SGHAT and CDR2 FQNNGV. CDR3 sequence: CASSAGGVYEQYF.

The V gene is TRBV5-1, the J gene TRBJ2-7; TCRdb returns TRBD2, unconfirmable since there is no DNA. Germline V CDR1 and CDR2: SGHRS, YFSETQ. The CDR3 loop spans 16 amino acids. The CDR3 loop is CASSLIERASSYEQYF.

V usage is TRBV29-1 and J usage is TRBJ2-5; TCRdb indicates TRBD2, and absent DNA this call remains unverified. CDR3 size: 12 residues. Germline V gene data show CDR1 as SQVTM and CDR2 as ANQGSEA. CDR3 amino acids: CSVSSGRETQYF.

The J gene is TRBJ2-3, the V gene TRBV28; the TCRdb call, TRBD1, lacks DNA for checking. The CDR3 runs to 15 residues. Per germline, CDR1 MDHEN and CDR2 SYDVKM. CDR3: CASSPLTGRPDTQYF. The whole variable domain, filled in from reference TRBV28 and TRBJ2-3, reads DVKVTQSSRYLVKRTGEKVFLECVQDMDHENMFWYRQDPGLGLRLIYFSYDVKMKEKGDIPEGYSVSREKKERFSLILESASTNQTSMYLCASSPLTGRPDTQYFGPGTRLTVL.

The chain combines TRBV9 with TRBJ2-7; TCRdb proposes TRBD1, but this gene call is untestable without DNA. Germline CDR1 reads SGDLS; CDR2 reads YYNGEE. This CDR3 spans 14 amino acids. The CDR3 loop is CASSVELRDHEQYF.

The chain couples TRBV5-1 to TRBJ2-1; TCRdb calls TRBD2, which cannot be checked without DNA. CDR1 SGHRS and CDR2 YFSETQ come from the germline V gene. The CDR3 contains 16 residues. CDR3 sequence: CASSLDRLAGNNEQFF.

The rearrangement links TRBV10-3 to TRBJ2-7; TCRdb selects TRBD2, and the lack of DNA leaves this call unchecked. This CDR3 region has 16 residues. Germline CDR1 and CDR2: ENHRY and SYGVKD. This chain's CDR3 is CAISPGTSALSYEQYF.

The chain has TRBV29-1 and TRBJ1-2. CDR3 length: 12 amino acids. In germline, CDR1 is SQVTM, CDR2 ANQGSEA. This chain's CDR3 is CSVGRRNNGYTF.

This chain's CDR3 is CASSLGGTREDYGYTF. The chain links TRBV5-5 to TRBJ1-2; TCRdb's D gene call, TRBD1, goes unchecked for lack of DNA. The length of the CDR3 is 16 residues. Germline lookup yields CDR1 SGHKS and CDR2 YYEKEE (reference sequence).

The rearrangement uses TRBV20-1 and TRBJ1-2. The germline CDR1 and CDR2 sequences are DFQATT and SNEGSKA (reference sequence). This CDR3 contains 14 residues. The CDR3 loop is CSARDYMKDYGYTF.

CDR3 sequence reads: CASSYPGRSYNEQFF. The chain is built from TRBV5-1 and TRBJ2-1; the D gene TCRdb calls, TRBD1, cannot be checked with no DNA. Germline CDR1 is SGHRS and CDR2 is YFSETQ. The CDR3 consists of 15 residues.

The rearrangement links TRBV24-1 to TRBJ2-1; with no DNA, the TCRdb D assignment of TRBD2 cannot be verified. Germline V gives CDR1 KGHDR, CDR2 SFDVKD. The CDR3 has 15 residues. The CDR3 here is CATSEAREFDNEQFF.

CDR3 protein: CASSKAQGSGQYF. The chain carries TRBV21-1 and TRBJ2-5; TCRdb lists TRBD1, though no DNA is available to test this call. TRBV21-1 is labeled a pseudogene. This CDR3 spans 13 amino acids.

The chain employs TRBV28 and TRBJ1-1. The CDR3 is 15 amino acids. Germline lookup yields CDR1 MDHEN and CDR2 SYDVKM. CDR3 loop: CASWGGRAKNTEAFF.

V is TRBV4-2 and J is TRBJ2-1; the D call of TRBD1 rests on TCRdb alone, since no DNA is present to check it. This CDR3 contains 19 residues. The V gene's germline CDR1 is LGHNA and CDR2 YNFKEQ. The CDR3: CASSPLTLLPGQPLGEQFF.

The chain combines TRBV10-3 with TRBJ2-7; TCRdb reports TRBD1, a call that lacks DNA to check it against. CDR3 length: 17 residues. In germline, CDR1 is ENHRY, CDR2 SYGVKD. CDR3 sequence: CAISEYDWDRLSYEQYF.